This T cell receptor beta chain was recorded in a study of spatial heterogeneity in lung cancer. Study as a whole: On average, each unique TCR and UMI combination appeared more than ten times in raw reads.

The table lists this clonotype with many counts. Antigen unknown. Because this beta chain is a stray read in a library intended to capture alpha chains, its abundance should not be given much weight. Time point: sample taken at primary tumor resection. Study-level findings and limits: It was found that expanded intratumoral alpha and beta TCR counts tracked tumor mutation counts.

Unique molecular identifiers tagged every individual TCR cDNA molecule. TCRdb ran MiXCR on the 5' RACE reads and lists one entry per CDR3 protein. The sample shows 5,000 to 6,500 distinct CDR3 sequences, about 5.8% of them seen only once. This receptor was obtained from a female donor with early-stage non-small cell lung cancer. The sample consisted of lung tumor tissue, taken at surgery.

DNA of the CDR3: TGCGCCAGCAGTGAGGGGGATACGCAGTATTTT. Amino acid sequence: CASSEGDTQYF. The chain has TRBV10-2 and TRBJ2-3, with D hard to call. CDR3 length: 11 residues. V gave up 2 bases and J gave up 6 bases, with 3 bases separating them. Germline loops: CDR1 WSHSY, CDR2 SAAADI.